This record concerns one TCR beta chain sequence. Other nucleotide sequences in the sample specify the same CDR3. This specimen belongs to a study of shared clonotypes between healthy human individuals. CD8 cells classed as naive were CD45RO-negative and positively selected for CCR7, excluding terminally differentiated effector memory CD45RA+ cells. Study donors comprised healthy, HIV-negative adults devoid of recent acute infection or vaccination. Per sorted-subset replicate PCR, input was roughly 220 ng DNA, representing roughly 28,000 T cell genomes. TCRdb's copy holds only in-frame clones and misses some; the assay was immunoSEQ multiplex PCR. The table shows about 2.1 million clones, with around 93% occurring only once. The receptor was isolated from a man aged 18-30 years in good health. Some clones in this sample may be carry-over from other donors' samples. The sample was naive CD8+ T cells from PBMCs.

As DNA, the CDR3 is TGCGCCAGCAGCCAAGGGACTAGCGGGAGAAATGAGCAGTTCTTC. Its translation: CASSQGTSGRNEQFF. The chain has TRBV4-1 and TRBJ2-1, with 13 bases matching TRBD2. CDR1 and CDR2 (germline): MGHRA, YSYEKL. With V trimmed by 1 base and J by 7 bases, 1 base remained unmatched. The CDR3 covers 15 residues.